Each of the 8 T cell receptor beta chains below was sequenced from the same sample in a study of T cells after yellow fever vaccination. TCRdb used MiXCR to reprocess the 5' RACE reads, holding one entry per CDR3 protein. The table includes a few hundred thousand distinct CDR3 sequences, 6.9% detected once. The sample in question was CD4+ T cells sorted from PBMCs, obtained 15 days after the yellow fever booster vaccination. These receptors originate from a man aged 25 to 45 who received the YFV17D yellow fever vaccine.

In its sample, this clonotype was seen many times. The chain has TRBV20-1 and TRBJ2-5, with unresolved D. Germline assignment: CDR1 DFQATT and CDR2 SNEGSKA (reference sequence). Deletions cut 3 bases from V and 5 bases from J, with 13 bases between. The CDR3 length is 13 residues. The CDR3 loop is CSASRAPDETQYF. In nucleotides, the CDR3 is TGCAGTGCTAGCCGGGCCCCCGATGAGACCCAGTACTTC.

The table lists this clonotype with many counts. The V and J genes are TRBV5-5 and TRBJ1-5; a possible D gene is TRBD1 (6 bases). Germline loops: CDR1 SGHKS, CDR2 YYEKEE (reference sequence). The CDR3 consists of 15 residues. Trimming left V 3 bases short and J 0 bases short, with 10 bases between. CDR3 protein: CASSSQGNSNQPQHF. In DNA form, the CDR3 reads TGTGCCAGCAGCTCACAGGGAAATAGCAATCAGCCCCAGCATTTT.

This clonotype was found many times. The chain employs TRBV11-2 and TRBJ2-2; D may be TRBD1 or TRBD2 (5 bases each). The CDR3 is 19 residues long. CDR1 SGHAT and CDR2 FQNNGV come from the germline V gene. Trimming took off 5 bases at V and 6 bases at J, with 28 bases between the two ends. Here the CDR3 reads CASSPTPGTHGSRPGELFF. The CDR3, as DNA: TGTGCCAGCAGCCCTACCCCCGGGACGCACGGAAGTCGGCCCGGGGAGCTGTTTTTT.

The rearrangement links TRBV12-2 to TRBJ2-1; the D call TRBD2 from the table was never checked on the DNA. TRBV12-2 is given as a pseudogene. The CDR3 sequence is 17 residues long. CDR3 loop: CASRLAWREGNRQGQFF. The CDR3 DNA follows: TGTGCAAGTCGCTTAGCGTGGCGGGAGGGTAACCGGCAGGGGCAGTTCTTC.

The chain has TRBV6-5 and TRBJ2-3; D gene unclear. Between the trimmed V and J ends, which lost 3 bases and 7 bases, there was a span of 11 bases. Germline V gene data show CDR1 as MNHEY and CDR2 as SVGAGI. The CDR3 covers 13 residues. The CDR3 DNA reads TGTGCCAGCAGTTATAGGTTCGGATATACGCAGTATTTT. Translated, it gives CASSYRFGYTQYF.

This clonotype was detected ten times or more. The chain employs TRBV20-1 and TRBJ2-2, with unresolved D. Trimming cost V 5 bases and J 6 bases, with 13 bases left between them. The germline CDR1 and CDR2 sequences are DFQATT and SNEGSKA (reference sequence). The CDR3 is 13 amino acids. The CDR3 is CSASNNGPGELFF. The CDR3 nucleotides read TGCAGTGCTTCTAATAATGGTCCCGGGGAGCTGTTTTTT.

V usage is TRBV6-1 and J usage is TRBJ1-1; D might be TRBD1 (6 bases). This CDR3 has 13 residues. The germline V and J ends were trimmed by 3 bases and 5 bases, with 10 bases remaining between them. CDR1 is MNHNS, CDR2 SASEGT, per germline. The CDR3 spells CASSEQTGTEAFF. The CDR3 DNA reads TGTGCCAGCAGTGAGCAAACAGGGACTGAAGCTTTCTTT.

This chain connects TRBV20-1 to TRBJ2-7; no definite D call. The V end lost 5 bases, the J end lost 5 bases, and 16 bases lay between the germline ends. The CDR3 covers 13 residues. Germline CDR1 is DFQATT and CDR2 is SNEGSKA (reference sequence). This CDR3 is CSAGKLVGHEQYF. In DNA form, the CDR3 reads TGCAGTGCTGGAAAATTAGTAGGGCACGAGCAGTACTTC.